The TCR beta chain under discussion was sequenced for a study of T-cell memory formation after mild COVID-19. Study observations and caveats: Clones that contracted from day 15 to 85 had balanced CD4/CD8; later expanders were CD4+ biased.

Trimming shortened V by 3 bases and J by 2 bases, and 8 bases separated the two germline ends. Germline values: CDR1 SQVTM, CDR2 ANQGSEA. This CDR3 is 12 amino acids long. TCRdb re-derived calls from the 5' RACE reads in MiXCR, one entry per CDR3 protein. The sample carries about 250,000 distinct CDR3 sequences, roughly 14% recorded once. About this clonotype: Its antigen is not known.

The chain links TRBV29-1 to TRBJ2-7; the D call may be TRBD1 or TRBD2 (5 bases each). Source material: PBMCs or a T cell subset sorted from them (not recorded which). The origin of this receptor is an adult woman who had mild COVID-19 (a few samples of this study predate the infection). Cell type and time point are not known. This CDR3 is CSVDLGAYEQYF. In nucleotides, the CDR3 is TGCAGCGTTGATTTGGGGGCCTACGAGCAGTACTTC.